One and the same sample provided the 16 T cell receptor beta chains below, sequenced in a study of cytomegalovirus exposure and HLA in healthy donors. Researchers ran the PCR with 60 Vbeta and 13 Jbeta primers. Profiling relied on immunoSEQ multiplex PCR, and the TCRdb table lists in-frame clones only, not all of them. Of about 140,000 clones listed, about four fifths are singletons. Material for sequencing was PBMCs. The source of these receptors is a man aged 25-45 years in good health.

Of note for this clone: One end of the junction fails to match germline, which may point to a read error. The chain links TRBV7-9 to TRBJ2-7; maybe TRBD1 (5 bases). CDR1 and CDR2 (germline): SEHNR, FQNEAQ (reference sequence). The CDR3 is 16 amino acids. The CDR3 sequence is CSSSLGRLDTSYEQYF. Written as DNA, the CDR3 is TGTTCCAGCAGCTTAGGCCGCCTGGACACCTCCTACGAGCAGTACTTC.

V gene TRBV4-3 combines with J gene TRBJ2-7, with TRBD2 as a possible D gene (7 bases). There are 16 residues in the CDR3. Per the germline V gene, CDR1 is LGHNA and CDR2 is YSLEER. Trimming took 1 base from V and 2 from J, leaving 15 bases between them. The CDR3 DNA is TGCGCCAGCAGCCAAGTAGGAGGGGGGGGGACCTACGAGCAGTACTTC. Its translation is CASSQVGGGGTYEQYF.

This rearrangement joins TRBV19 to TRBJ1-3; 7 bases are a match to TRBD1. Germline V gene lookup returns CDR1 LNHDA and CDR2 SQIVND (reference sequence). V lost 10 bases and J lost 3; bases outside the gene matches: 12. CDR3 length: 15 amino acids. As DNA, the CDR3 is TGTGCCACAGAATCGACAGGGTTGGTTGGAAACACCATATATTTT. It encodes CATESTGLVGNTIYF. The full variable domain, in which reference TRBV19 and TRBJ1-3 provide the parts outside the CDR3, is DGGITQSPKYLFRKEGQNVTLSCEQNLNHDAMYWYRQDPGQGLRLIYYSQIVNDFQKGDIAEGYSVSREKKESFPLTVTSAQKNPTAFYLCATESTGLVGNTIYFGEGSWLTVV.

The chain joins TRBV27 to TRBJ2-1; 7 nucleotides match TRBD2. The germline V gene has CDR1 MNHEY and CDR2 SMNVEV (reference sequence). V shed 7 bases and J 6 bases; nucleotides not matched to a gene: 12. The CDR3 spans 15 residues. Here the CDR3 reads CASTPYRTGGNEQFF. In DNA form, the CDR3 reads TGTGCCAGCACTCCGTACAGGACGGGGGGCAATGAGCAGTTCTTC.

The chain has TRBV7-2 and TRBJ2-4; TRBD1 is a possible D gene (6 bases). Trimming removed 1 base at V and 8 bases at J, with 18 bases between. The CDR3 extends over 16 amino acids. Germline V gives CDR1 SGHTA, CDR2 FQGNSA. CDR3 in amino acids: CASSLVPQGFFHIQYF. CDR3 sequence (DNA): TGTGCCAGCAGCTTAGTCCCCCAGGGGTTCTTTCACATTCAGTACTTC.

This clone has only one observation. The chain recombines TRBV19 with TRBJ2-2; TRBD1 aligns across 11 bases. V lost 10 bases, J lost 3 bases, and 10 bases stayed unmatched. The length of the CDR3 is 16 residues. Per germline, CDR1 LNHDA and CDR2 SQIVND (reference sequence). CDR3 bases: TGTGCCACGAGACTCCGGGACAGGGGGTACACCGGGGAGCTGTTTTTT. Encoded protein: CATRLRDRGYTGELFF.

This chain uses TRBV7-9 with TRBJ2-3, with TRBD2 matching 13 bases. CDR1 SEHNR and CDR2 FQNEAQ come from the germline V gene (reference sequence). The CDR3 spans 17 residues. J gave up 3 bases and V 5 bases, and 8 bases lay outside the gene matches. CDR3 residues: CASSAGLAGVRTDTQYF. CDR3 nucleotides: TGTGCCAGCAGCGCCGGACTAGCGGGAGTGAGGACAGATACGCAGTATTTT.

This chain connects TRBV5-4 to TRBJ2-7, with a tentative D call TRBD1 (5 bases). Germline loops: CDR1 SGHNT, CDR2 YYREEE (reference sequence). The CDR3 is 15 amino acids. V dropped 2 bases and J dropped 0 bases, with 12 bases sitting between them. The CDR3 sequence is CASSLRGRTSYEQYF. For the CDR3, the DNA is TGTGCCAGCAGCTTAAGGGGCAGGACCTCCTACGAGCAGTACTTC.

This rearrangement joins TRBV6-1 to TRBJ2-7; a weak D match, TRBD2 (5 bases). Germline assignment: CDR1 MNHNS and CDR2 SASEGT. The CDR3 covers 11 residues. V lost 7 bases and J 3 bases, leaving 7 bases between the germline ends. As DNA, the CDR3 is TGTGCCAGCATCCGGGACTACGAGCAGTACTTC. It is translated as CASIRDYEQYF.

This rearrangement joins TRBV4-2 to TRBJ2-7; possibly TRBD2 for D (6 bases). In germline, CDR1 is LGHNA, CDR2 YNFKEQ. CDR3 length equals 14 residues. Trimming left V 3 bases short and J 11 bases short, with 20 bases between. The CDR3 sequence is CASSHLPRDSRKYF. The DNA of the CDR3 is TGTGCCAGCAGCCACCTCCCCCGGGACTCTCGAAAGTACTTC.

As DNA, the CDR3 is TGTGCCAGTAGTTCTCCCACAGGGGGCGACTATGGCTACACCTTC. Translated: CASSSPTGGDYGYTF. This chain connects TRBV19 to TRBJ1-2; TRBD1 matches 9 bases. Germline V gene sequence: CDR1 LNHDA, CDR2 SQIVND (reference sequence). The V gene end was trimmed by 5 bases and the J gene end by 3 bases; junction bases not matched to a gene: 7. This CDR3 has 15 amino acids.

The V call is TRBV14, the J call TRBJ1-1; 8 bases are a match to TRBD1. CDR3 length equals 14 residues. V gave up 6 bases and J gave up 5 bases; unmatched junction bases: 8. Germline CDR1 is SGHDN and CDR2 is FVKESK. The CDR3 nucleotides are TGTGCCAGCAGACTAGGGACAGGCGGGACTGAAGCTTTCTTT. Translating it yields CASRLGTGGTEAFF. The full variable domain, with the rest looked up from reference TRBV14 and TRBJ1-1, is EAGVTQFPSHSVIEKGQTVTLRCDPISGHDNLYWYRRVMGKEIKFLLHFVKESKQDESGMPNNRFLAERTGGTYSTLKVQPAELEDSGVYFCASRLGTGGTEAFFGQGTRLTVV.

This chain connects TRBV7-9 to TRBJ1-2; 8 bases line up with TRBD1. Trimming cost V 0 bases and J 6 bases; bases outside gene matches: 3. Per the germline V gene, CDR1 is SEHNR and CDR2 is FQNEAQ (reference sequence). This CDR3 region has 14 residues. The CDR3 sequence is CASSLARGQDGYTF. For the CDR3, the DNA is TGTGCCAGCAGCTTAGCGCGGGGACAGGATGGCTACACCTTC.

V is TRBV6-5 and J is TRBJ2-3; 9 nucleotides match TRBD2. In germline, CDR1 is MNHEY, CDR2 SVGAGI. V was pared by 4 bases and J by 4 bases, with 6 bases of the junction left unmatched. The CDR3 consists of 15 residues. The CDR3 loop is CASSLGSGSPDTQYF. Here the CDR3 DNA reads TGTGCCAGCAGTTTGGGTAGCGGGAGTCCAGATACGCAGTATTTT.

The rearrangement joins TRBV5-1 to TRBJ2-7; 7 bases map to TRBD1. V was clipped by 2 bases and J by 3 bases; unmatched bases: 2. Germline V gives CDR1 SGHRS, CDR2 YFSETQ. The CDR3 has 13 amino acids. The CDR3 reads CASSFGQDYEQYF. The CDR3, as DNA: TGCGCCAGCAGCTTCGGACAGGACTACGAGCAGTACTTC.

The chain has TRBV10-3 and TRBJ2-1; 8 positions agree with TRBD2. The ends lost 3 bases at V and 8 bases at J; junction bases unmatched: 6. The CDR3 consists of 14 residues. Looked up from germline, CDR1 is ENHRY and CDR2 is SYGVKD. DNA for the CDR3: TGTGCCATCAGTGACGGTACTAGCGGCTATGAGCAGTTCTTC. Its translation is CAISDGTSGYEQFF.